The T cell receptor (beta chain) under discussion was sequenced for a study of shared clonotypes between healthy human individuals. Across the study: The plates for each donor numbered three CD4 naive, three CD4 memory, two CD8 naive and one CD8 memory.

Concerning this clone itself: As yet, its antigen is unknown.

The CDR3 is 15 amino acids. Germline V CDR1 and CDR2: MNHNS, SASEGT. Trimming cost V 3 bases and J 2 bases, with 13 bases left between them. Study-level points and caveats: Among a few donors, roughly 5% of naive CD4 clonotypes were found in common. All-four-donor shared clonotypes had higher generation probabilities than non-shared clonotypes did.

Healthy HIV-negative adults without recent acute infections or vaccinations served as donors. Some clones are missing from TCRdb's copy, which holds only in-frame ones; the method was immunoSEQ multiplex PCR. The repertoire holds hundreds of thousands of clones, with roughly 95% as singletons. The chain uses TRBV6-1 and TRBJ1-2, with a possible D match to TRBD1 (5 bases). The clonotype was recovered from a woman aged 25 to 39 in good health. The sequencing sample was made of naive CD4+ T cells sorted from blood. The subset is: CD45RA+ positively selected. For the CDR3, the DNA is TGTGCCAGCAGTGATAAACCAGGGCCCAACTATGGCTACACCTTC. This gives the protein CASSDKPGPNYGYTF.